Below, 23 T cell receptor beta chains from the same sample are listed, as sequenced in a study of blood T cell repertoires in COVID-19. The repertoire was sequenced with immunoSEQ multiplex PCR; TCRdb's copy has only in-frame clones and lacks some. Among over 120,000 clones listed, roughly 79% were seen once. The sequencing sample was made of PBMCs or T cells enriched from blood (not recorded which). These receptors originate from a woman in her forties or fifties who had recovered from COVID-19.

The chain joins TRBV11-2 to TRBJ2-5; maybe TRBD1 (5 bases). Per the germline V gene, CDR1 is SGHAT and CDR2 is FQNNGV. Trimming left V 6 bases short and J 7 bases short, with 15 bases between. The CDR3 runs to 13 residues. This CDR3 is CASRRLSTGTQYF. CDR3 DNA: TGTGCCAGCAGGCGGCTTTCTACAGGGACCCAGTACTTC.

The chain employs TRBV9 and TRBJ2-1; 8 bases agree with TRBD2. V was pared by 4 bases and J by 0 bases, with 3 bases of the junction left unmatched. CDR1 and CDR2 (germline): SGDLS, YYNGEE. The CDR3 runs to 15 residues. Written as DNA, the CDR3 is TGTGCCAGCAGCACGGGGGGGAGCTCCTACAATGAGCAGTTCTTC. This codes for CASSTGGSSYNEQFF.

The chain uses TRBV18 and TRBJ1-1; possibly TRBD1 for D (5 bases). Deletions cut 3 bases from V and 1 base from J, with 12 bases between. This CDR3 region has 15 residues. Germline values: CDR1 KGHSH, CDR2 LQKENI. CDR3 sequence (DNA): TGTGCCAGCTCACCCCGGGCAGGGAAGAACACTGAAGCTTTCTTT. It encodes CASSPRAGKNTEAFF.

There are a few counts of this clone. The chain has TRBV28 and TRBJ1-3; D uncertain. V was shortened by 4 bases and J by 2 bases, with 15 bases between the two germline ends. This CDR3 is 16 amino acids long. Germline lookup yields CDR1 MDHEN and CDR2 SYDVKM. CDR3 DNA: TGTGCCAGCAGTTCCCTTTCGGAGGAGACTGGAAACACCATATATTTT. Its protein product is CASSSLSEETGNTIYF.

This clone was counted between two and nine times. The chain carries TRBV5-4 and TRBJ2-1; TRBD1 aligns across 7 bases. CDR1 is SGHNT, CDR2 YYREEE, per germline (reference sequence). The CDR3 runs to 14 residues. Losses at the gene ends were 4 bases for V and 4 bases for J; bases not matched to a gene: 5. The CDR3 loop reads CASSGGQRYNEQFF. CDR3 bases: TGTGCCAGCAGCGGGGGACAGAGATACAATGAGCAGTTCTTC.

The chain couples TRBV28 to TRBJ1-2; no firm D call. The ends were cut back, 5 bases at V and 1 base at J, with 14 bases in the middle. Germline CDR1 and CDR2: MDHEN and SYDVKM. This CDR3 region has 15 residues. In DNA form, the CDR3 reads TGTGCCAGCAGTCCTGCGGGTAGTGGTAACTATGGCTACACCTTC. This encodes CASSPAGSGNYGYTF.

This rearrangement joins TRBV21-1 to TRBJ1-3; TRBD1, the table's D call, lacks a check against the DNA. TRBV21-1 is shown as a pseudogene. The CDR3 is 15 residues long. The CDR3 reads CASSANRDPGNTIYF. The CDR3 nucleotides are TGTGCCAGCAGCGCAAACAGGGACCCTGGAAACACCATATATTTT.

This chain connects TRBV2 to TRBJ2-7, with D possibly being TRBD1 (5 bases). CDR1 SNHLY and CDR2 FYNNEI come from the germline V gene. Trimming removed 0 bases at V and 6 bases at J, with 18 bases between. CDR3 size: 16 residues. CDR3 residues: CASSEAFGQGLFEQYF. For the CDR3, the DNA is TGTGCCAGCAGTGAAGCGTTCGGGCAGGGCCTTTTCGAGCAGTACTTC.

This sequence joins TRBV3-1 (or the pseudogene TRBV3-2) and TRBJ2-1; 10 nucleotides align to TRBD2. The germline V gene encodes CDR1 LGHDT and CDR2 YNNKEL (reference sequence). This CDR3 is built from 16 residues. V shed 0 bases, J shed 7 bases, and the junction held 6 bases outside the gene matches. The CDR3 sequence is CASSQDWASGRNEQFF. CDR3 in DNA: TGTGCCAGCAGCCAAGATTGGGCTAGCGGGAGAAATGAGCAGTTCTTC.

The J gene is TRBJ1-5, the V gene TRBV11-2; no reliable D call. Per the germline V gene, CDR1 is SGHAT and CDR2 is FQNNGV. There are 13 residues in the CDR3. Trimming removed 5 bases at V and 8 bases at J, with 13 bases between. CDR3: CASSPTLEEPQHF. The CDR3 nucleotides are TGTGCCAGCAGCCCTACTCTAGAGGAGCCCCAGCATTTT.

V and J are TRBV11-2 and TRBJ1-4; D ambiguous. Trimming removed 1 base from V and 11 bases from J, with 14 bases in between. This CDR3 is built from 14 residues. The germline CDR1 and CDR2 sequences are SGHAT and FQNNGV. Here the CDR3 reads CASSLGSGGPKLFF. The CDR3 bases are TGTGCCAGCAGCTTAGGCTCGGGAGGCCCTAAACTGTTTTTT.

The chain is built from TRBV18 and TRBJ2-5, with 10 bases matching TRBD1. V shed 5 bases, J shed 5 bases, and the junction held 8 bases outside the gene matches. The V gene's germline CDR1 is KGHSH and CDR2 LQKENI. This CDR3 spans 15 amino acids. In DNA form, the CDR3 reads TGTGCCAGCTCAACAGACAGGGGGCCGGGTGAGACCCAGTACTTC. Translation: CASSTDRGPGETQYF.

The J gene is TRBJ2-3, the V gene TRBV9; D possibly corresponds to TRBD2 (6 bases). CDR3 length: 15 amino acids. Germline-derived CDR1 and CDR2 are SGDLS and YYNGEE. V lost 2 bases, J lost 0 bases, and 10 bases lay in between. CDR3 residues: CASSVGTSSTDTQYF. The CDR3 bases are TGTGCCAGCAGCGTTGGGACTTCTAGCACAGATACGCAGTATTTT. The full variable domain, completed using reference TRBV9 and TRBJ2-3, is DSGVTQTPKHLITATGQRVTLRCSPRSGDLSVYWYQQSLDQGLQFLIQYYNGEERAKGNILERFSAQQFPDLHSELNLSSLELGDSALYFCASSVGTSSTDTQYFGPGTRLTVL.

CDR3 region: CASSFNPSPGNTIYF. DNA for the CDR3: TGTGCCAGCAGCTTCAACCCCAGCCCCGGGAACACCATATATTTT. This chain connects TRBV7-9 to TRBJ1-3; D remains unclear. V lost 3 bases to trimming and J lost 7 bases, with 16 bases between them. The germline CDR1 and CDR2 sequences are SEHNR and FQNEAQ (reference sequence). The length of the CDR3 is 15 residues.

The genes are TRBV27 and TRBJ2-6; a weak D match, TRBD1 (6 bases). The CDR3 extends over 16 amino acids. V lost 5 bases and J 1 base, leaving 12 bases between the germline ends. Germline values: CDR1 MNHEY, CDR2 SMNVEV (reference sequence). The DNA for the CDR3 is TGTGCCAGCAGTGGTTACAGGGTATCTGGGGCCAACGTCCTGACTTTC. Translating it yields CASSGYRVSGANVLTF. The whole variable domain, remainder taken from reference TRBV27 and TRBJ2-6, is EAQVTQNPRYLITVTGKKLTVTCSQNMNHEYMSWYRQDPGLGLRQIYYSMNVEVTDKGDVPEGYKVSRKEKRNFPLILESPSPNQTSLYFCASSGYRVSGANVLTFGAGSRLTVL.

In this sample, this clone turned up once. The CDR3: CASSGGQGAHEQYF. CDR3 coding DNA: TGTGCCAGCAGCGGGGGACAGGGGGCCCACGAGCAGTACTTC. V and J are TRBV7-9 and TRBJ2-7; 12 bases line up with TRBD1. Germline-derived CDR1 and CDR2 are SEHNR and FQNEAQ (reference sequence). The CDR3 runs to 14 residues. The V segment lost 5 bases and the J segment 5 bases; nucleotides outside the gene matches: 4.

This rearrangement joins TRBV28 to TRBJ2-1, with 12 positions matching TRBD2. The V gene's germline CDR1 is MDHEN and CDR2 SYDVKM. V dropped 9 bases and J dropped 12; count of bases not matched to a gene: 6. This CDR3 region has 12 residues. DNA of the CDR3: TGTGCCAGTCGACTAGCGGGAGCGGTGCAGTTCTTC. Protein product: CASRLAGAVQFF.

This clone appeared a single time. The V and J genes are TRBV7-3 and TRBJ2-7; a weak D match, TRBD2 (6 bases). Germline-derived CDR1 and CDR2 are SGHTA and FQGTGA. This CDR3 has 12 residues. Trimming pared 5 bases from V and 7 bases from J, leaving 12 bases between. In nucleotides, the CDR3 is TGTGCCAGCAGCGAAGGAGGGTTTGAGCAGTACTTC. This encodes CASSEGGFEQYF.

The chain links TRBV10-2 to TRBJ1-3; D is perhaps TRBD1 (6 bases). Germline CDR1 and CDR2: WSHSY and SAAADI. CDR3 length: 16 amino acids. Trimming removed 3 bases at V and 0 bases at J, with 12 bases between. The CDR3 spells CASSDPTGTSGNTIYF. Written as DNA, the CDR3 is TGCGCCAGCAGTGATCCGACAGGAACCTCTGGAAACACCATATATTTT.

This rearrangement joins TRBV19 to TRBJ1-1; D may be TRBD1 (5 bases). This CDR3 region has 14 residues. Trimming cost V 5 bases and J 4 bases, with 14 bases left between them. Looked up from germline, CDR1 is LNHDA and CDR2 is SQIVND (reference sequence). CDR3 nucleotides: TGTGCCAGTAGTTCCCAGGGAGGGAGCACTGAAGCTTTCTTT. It is translated as CASSSQGGSTEAFF.

The chain carries TRBV24-1 and TRBJ2-6; 13 bases map to TRBD2. This CDR3 region has 19 residues. Germline V CDR1 and CDR2: KGHDR, SFDVKD. Trimming at V came to 4 bases and at J to 3 bases, leaving 8 bases not matched to a gene. CDR3 DNA: TGTGCCACCAGTGAGGTTGGACTAGCGGGAGTAGGTGGGGCCAACGTCCTGACTTTC. Its protein is CATSEVGLAGVGGANVLTF.

The V gene is TRBV5-4, the J gene TRBJ2-5; TRBD1 is a possible D gene (5 bases). CDR1 and CDR2 from the germline V gene are SGHNT and YYREEE (reference sequence). V was cut by 2 bases and J by 3 bases, with 11 bases left in between. This CDR3 comprises 14 residues. The DNA for the CDR3 is TGTGCCAGCAGCTTCCTAGGGGCAGAAGAGACCCAGTACTTC. Protein product: CASSFLGAEETQYF.

This clone has just a few counts. The genes are TRBV2 and TRBJ1-4; a weak D match, TRBD1 (5 bases). The V end lost 3 bases, the J end lost 7 bases, and 15 bases lay between the germline ends. Germline V gives CDR1 SNHLY, CDR2 FYNNEI. The CDR3 has 15 residues. This chain's CDR3 is CASSDWRGRAEKLFF. CDR3 DNA sequence: TGTGCCAGCAGTGATTGGAGGGGACGGGCTGAAAAACTGTTTTTT. The full variable domain, its missing parts supplied by reference TRBV2 and TRBJ1-4, is EPEVTQTPSHQVTQMGQEVILRCVPISNHLYFYWYRQILGQKVEFLVSFYNNEISEKSEIFDDQFSVERPDGSNFTLKIRSTKLEDSAMYFCASSDWRGRAEKLFFGSGTQLSVL.